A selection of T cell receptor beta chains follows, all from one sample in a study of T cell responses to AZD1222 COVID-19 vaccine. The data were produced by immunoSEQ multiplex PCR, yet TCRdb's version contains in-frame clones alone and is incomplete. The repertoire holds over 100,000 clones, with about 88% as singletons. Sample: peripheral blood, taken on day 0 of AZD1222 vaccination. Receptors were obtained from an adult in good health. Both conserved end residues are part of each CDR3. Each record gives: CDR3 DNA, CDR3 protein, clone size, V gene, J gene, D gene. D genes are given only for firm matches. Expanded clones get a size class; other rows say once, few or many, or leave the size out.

TGTGCCTCGAGGGGGCACGTCGAAGCTTTCTTT	CASRGHVEAFF	once	TRBV30	TRBJ1-1	TRBD1
TGCAGCGTTGAAGATCCCGGTACGCAGTATTTT	CSVEDPGTQYF	NA	TRBV29-1	TRBJ2-3	NA
TGCGCCAGCAGCCAAGATCGGCTTGTAGCTTTCTTT	CASSQDRLVAFF	NA	TRBV4-1	TRBJ1-1	NA
TGTGCCAGCAGTTACGATCCGGGACAGGGACGAAGCACTGAAGCTTTCTTT	CASSYDPGQGRSTEAFF	NA	TRBV6-2/TRBV6-3	TRBJ1-1	TRBD1
TGTGCCAGCAGTTACTCGAGGGCGGGAGGTAAGGCCAATGAGCAGTTCTTC	CASSYSRAGGKANEQFF	few	TRBV6-2/TRBV6-3	TRBJ2-1	TRBD2
TGTGCCAGCGGGATAAGCACTGAAGCTTTCTTT	CASGISTEAFF	NA	TRBV19	TRBJ1-1	NA
TGCGCCAGCAGCCAGACTAGCGGGGGGAAGGTGAATACGCAGTATTTT	CASSQTSGGKVNTQYF	NA	TRBV5-1	TRBJ2-3	TRBD2
TGTGCCAGCAGCACCCTAGGCCGGGCAAAGGATGAGCAGTTCTTC	CASSTLGRAKDEQFF	NA	TRBV9	TRBJ2-1	NA
TGTGCCAGCCAAATCAAGGGTGGAGGCTACACCTTC	CASQIKGGGYTF	NA	TRBV25-1	TRBJ1-2	NA
TGCGCCAGCAGCCCTATAGAAGTCACTGAAGCTTTCTTT	CASSPIEVTEAFF	NA	TRBV5-1	TRBJ1-1	NA
TGTGCCAGCAGCTTAAGGGGGGCCTTTCGGGGTCAAGAGACCCAGTACTTC	CASSLRGAFRGQETQYF	NA	TRBV7-3	TRBJ2-5	NA
TGTGCCAGCAGCTTAGGTGGCAGTTTGAACACTGAAGCTTTCTTT	CASSLGGSLNTEAFF	NA	TRBV11-2	TRBJ1-1	NA
TGTGCCAGCAGTGAAGTAGCGGGGGTTAGGAGAGAGACCCAGTACTTC	CASSEVAGVRRETQYF	NA	TRBV2	TRBJ2-5	TRBD2
TGTGCCAGCAGCGCCCCGGACCCTTGGCCCGGGGAGCTGTTTTTT	CASSAPDPWPGELFF	NA	TRBV7-9	TRBJ2-2	NA
TGTGCCAGCAGCTTAGTGGCAACCCGAGGCCCCTCCTACGAGCAGTACTTC	CASSLVATRGPSYEQYF	NA	TRBV7-2	TRBJ2-7	NA
TGTGCCAGCAGCTTCAGGGCAACGAACACTGAAGCTTTCTTT	CASSFRATNTEAFF	NA	TRBV7-3	TRBJ1-1	NA
TGTGCCAGCAGCTTAAACGGGGTTGGAAACACCATATATTTT	CASSLNGVGNTIYF	NA	TRBV7-3	TRBJ1-3	NA
TGTGCCAGTAGTCCCAGGGACAGGATAACCTACAATGAGCAGTTCTTC	CASSPRDRITYNEQFF	NA	TRBV19	TRBJ2-1	TRBD1
TGTGCCAGCAGTCTTACCCCTGGGGGGCGGTGGGGCAATCAGCCCCAGCATTTT	CASSLTPGGRWGNQPQHF	NA	TRBV28	TRBJ1-5	NA
TGCGCCAGTGGGGGGGGCCCTCACTATGGCTACACCTTC	CASGGGPHYGYTF	NA	TRBV23-1	TRBJ1-2	NA
TGTGCCAGCAGATACAGGGATGAGGATGGCTACACCTTC	CASRYRDEDGYTF	NA	TRBV11-2	TRBJ1-2	NA
TGTGCCAGCAGCCTCAGAGACAGGGACTACTCCTACGAGCAGTACTTC	CASSLRDRDYSYEQYF	NA	TRBV5-5	TRBJ2-7	NA
TGTGCCAGCAGCTTAGGGGGGAGTAGGGTGTTTGGAAACACCATATATTTT	CASSLGGSRVFGNTIYF	NA	TRBV7-2	TRBJ1-3	NA
TGTGCCAGCAGCCTGAACCGGGCCGCCACCGGGGAGCTGTTTTTT	CASSLNRAATGELFF	NA	TRBV3-1/TRBV3-2	TRBJ2-2	NA
TGCGCCAGCGTCGAGGGTGTTACGCAGTATTTT	CASVEGVTQYF	NA	TRBV5-1	TRBJ2-3	NA
TGTGCCAGCAGCGCCCTCAGAGACTATGGCTACACCTTC	CASSALRDYGYTF	NA	TRBV27	TRBJ1-2	NA
TGTGCCAGCAGCACCTCCTTAGGCCTCCGGGAAAGTGAAAAACTGTTTTTT	CASSTSLGLRESEKLFF	NA	TRBV7-9	TRBJ1-4	NA
TGTGCCAGCCAGGTGGGGGAGCGGGGCTACACCTTC	CASQVGERGYTF	NA	TRBV6-5	TRBJ1-2	NA
TGTGCCAGCAGTTACGGGGCCCGAGGGACTGAAGCTTTCTTT	CASSYGARGTEAFF	NA	TRBV6-5	TRBJ1-1	NA
TGTGCCAGCAGCCAAGAGGGCCGAACAACTAATGAAAAACTGTTTTTT	CASSQEGRTTNEKLFF	NA	TRBV4-2	TRBJ1-4	NA
TGTGCCAGCAGCTTAGGTCAGCGACCGGGGCGGGAGGAGGCAGATACGCAGTATTTT	CASSLGQRPGREEADTQYF	NA	TRBV7-8	TRBJ2-3	TRBD2
TGTGCCAGCAGCCTCAGGTCTTGGGACTATGAGCAGTTCTTC	CASSLRSWDYEQFF	few	TRBV7-2	TRBJ2-1	NA
TGCGCCAGCAGCTTCTCGGGGGGGAACACCGGGGAGCTGTTTTTT	CASSFSGGNTGELFF	once	TRBV5-1	TRBJ2-2	TRBD2